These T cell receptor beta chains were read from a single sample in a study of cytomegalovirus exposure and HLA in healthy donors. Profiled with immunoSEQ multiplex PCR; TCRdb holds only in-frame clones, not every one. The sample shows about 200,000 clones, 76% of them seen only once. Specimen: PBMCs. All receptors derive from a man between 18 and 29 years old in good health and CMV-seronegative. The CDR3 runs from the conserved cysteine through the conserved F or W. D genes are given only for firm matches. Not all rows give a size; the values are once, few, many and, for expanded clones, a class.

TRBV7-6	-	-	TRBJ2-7	CASSLGGGHPYEQYF	TGTGCCAGCAGCTTAGGAGGTGGACACCCCTACGAGCAGTACTTC
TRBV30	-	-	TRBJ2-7	CAWSVLRYEQYF	TGTGCCTGGAGTGTACTTAGATACGAGCAGTACTTC
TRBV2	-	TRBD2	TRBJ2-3	CASSLLPSGTTDTQYF	TGTGCCAGCAGTCTACTACCTAGCGGGACCACAGATACGCAGTATTTT
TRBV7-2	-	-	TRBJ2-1	CASSLPSIDEQFF	TGTGCCAGCAGCTTACCCTCTATAGATGAGCAGTTCTTC
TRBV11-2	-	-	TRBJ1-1	CASSLGAPASEAFF	TGTGCCAGCAGCTTAGGGGCCCCTGCTAGCGAAGCTTTCTTT
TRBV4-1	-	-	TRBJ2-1	CASSGSGGLSYNEQFF	TGCGCCAGCAGCGGGTCGGGCGGACTATCCTACAATGAGCAGTTCTTC
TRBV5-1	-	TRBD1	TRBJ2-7	CASSPDRGAYEQYF	TGCGCCAGCAGCCCGGACAGGGGGGCCTACGAGCAGTACTTC
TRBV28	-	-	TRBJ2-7	CASLGSRDSYEQYF	TGTGCCAGCCTCGGTTCGCGGGACTCCTACGAGCAGTACTTC
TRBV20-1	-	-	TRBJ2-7	CSASGSYEQYF	TGCAGTGCTAGCGGGAGCTACGAGCAGTACTTC
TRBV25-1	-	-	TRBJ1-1	CASRGLGQIGTEAFF	TGTGCCAGCAGGGGACTAGGGCAGATTGGCACTGAAGCTTTCTTT
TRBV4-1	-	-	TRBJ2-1	CASRGRNNEQFF	TGCGCCAGCAGGGGGCGGAATAATGAGCAGTTCTTC
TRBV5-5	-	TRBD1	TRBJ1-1	CASSLYDRGTEAFF	TGTGCCAGCAGCTTATACGACAGGGGCACTGAAGCTTTCTTT
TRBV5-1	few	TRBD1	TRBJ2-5	CASSILTGGKGQETQYF	TGCGCCAGCAGCATCCTAACAGGGGGGAAAGGGCAAGAGACCCAGTACTTC
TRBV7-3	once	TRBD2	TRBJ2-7	CASSLKTSGEMYF	TGTGCCAGCAGCTTAAAGACGAGCGGGGAGATGTACTTC
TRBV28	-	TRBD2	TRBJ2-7	CASSSSGPTYEQYF	TGTGCCAGCAGCTCTAGCGGACCAACCTACGAGCAGTACTTC
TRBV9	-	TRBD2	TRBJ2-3	CASSVGGREGTDTQYF	TGTGCCAGCAGCGTTGGGGGACGGGAGGGAACAGATACGCAGTATTTT
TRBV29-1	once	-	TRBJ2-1	CSVAKSSYNEQFF	TGCAGCGTTGCCAAGAGCTCCTACAATGAGCAGTTCTTC
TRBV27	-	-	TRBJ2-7	CASSLVAAGLNYEQYF	TGTGCCAGCAGTTTAGTCGCTGCGGGGCTGAACTACGAGCAGTACTTC